The 17 T cell receptor beta chains reported below all come from one sample, sequenced in a study of PD-L1 blockade in urothelial cancer. Sequencing used immunoSEQ multiplex PCR; TCRdb keeps in-frame clones, though not all of them. The repertoire holds approximately 45,000 clones, with 80% to 85% as singletons. The time point denotes: pretreatment peripheral blood. This specimen consisted of PBMCs, obtained around atezolizumab (anti-PD-L1) treatment. These receptors all stem from a man in his fifties or sixties with urothelial cancer.

The CDR3 region has the DNA TGTGCCAGCAGACAGGACACCGCCTACGAGCAGTACTTC. Its translation is CASRQDTAYEQYF. The chain is built from TRBV2 and TRBJ2-7; a weak D match, TRBD1 (5 bases). The CDR3 spans 13 residues. V was clipped by 6 bases and J by 2 bases, with 11 bases between them. Germline loops: CDR1 SNHLY, CDR2 FYNNEI.

The chain links TRBV27 to TRBJ2-7; D is ambiguous. Germline V gene data show CDR1 as MNHEY and CDR2 as SMNVEV (reference sequence). V was clipped by 2 bases and J by 2 bases, with 13 bases between them. The CDR3 is 15 residues long. DNA for the CDR3: TGTGCCAGCAGTTTAAAGCCCGCCATGGCCTACGAGCAGTACTTC. Translating gives CASSLKPAMAYEQYF.

The chain joins TRBV15 to TRBJ1-4; TRBD1 is a possible D gene (6 bases). The CDR3 runs to 15 residues. Germline V gene data show CDR1 as LNHNV and CDR2 as YYDKDF (reference sequence). The V end lost 6 bases, the J end lost 3 bases, and 14 bases lay between the germline ends. The CDR3 loop is CATRRRGGSNEKLFF. The CDR3 DNA sequence: TGTGCCACCAGAAGGAGGGGGGGCTCTAATGAAAAACTGTTTTTT.

The chain uses TRBV6-1 and TRBJ2-1; TRBD1 might be the D (5 bases). Trimming pared 1 base from V and 9 bases from J, leaving 13 bases between. Germline V gene lookup returns CDR1 MNHNS and CDR2 SASEGT. The CDR3 has 14 amino acids. CDR3 coding DNA: TGTGCCAGCAGTGAAGGCCCAAGGGGTATTGAGCAGTTCTTC. Amino acids: CASSEGPRGIEQFF.

The chain joins TRBV18 to TRBJ1-6; D perhaps matches TRBD1 (5 bases). There are 16 residues in the CDR3. The germline gives CDR1 KGHSH, CDR2 LQKENI. Trimming left V 3 bases short and J 0 bases short, with 9 bases between. The CDR3 loop is CASSPTVSSYNSPLHF. In DNA form, the CDR3 reads TGTGCCAGCTCACCGACAGTTAGCTCCTATAATTCACCCCTCCACTTT.

The genes are TRBV5-1 and TRBJ2-1; a possible D gene is TRBD2 (7 bases). CDR1 is SGHRS, CDR2 YFSETQ, per germline. V lost 8 bases, J lost 2 bases, and 20 bases lay in between. This CDR3 comprises 16 residues. The CDR3 DNA reads TGCGCCAGTACGGTTGGGGGGGGGACAACCTACAATGAGCAGTTCTTC. As protein: CASTVGGGTTYNEQFF.

There are a few counts of this clone. This chain links TRBV5-1 with TRBJ1-1, with unresolved D. Trimming shortened V by 5 bases and J by 0 bases, and 5 bases separated the two germline ends. The CDR3 spans 12 residues. Per germline, CDR1 SGHRS and CDR2 YFSETQ. For the CDR3, the DNA is TGCGCCAGCAGGCAGATGAACACTGAAGCTTTCTTT. Its protein product is CASRQMNTEAFF.

The CDR3 nucleotides are TGTGCCAGCTCACCCACAGGGGACCTTTCTGGGGCCAACGTCCTGACTTTC. It encodes CASSPTGDLSGANVLTF. The chain links TRBV18 to TRBJ2-6; 7 bases fit TRBD1. Per germline, CDR1 KGHSH and CDR2 LQKENI. The CDR3 totals 17 residues. J was trimmed by 1 base and V by 3 bases; bases with no gene match: 6.

This chain connects TRBV6-5 to TRBJ1-2; D gene unclear. Trimming left V 6 bases short and J 4 bases short, with 12 bases between. This CDR3 has 13 residues. CDR1 MNHEY and CDR2 SVGAGI come from the germline V gene. In DNA form, the CDR3 reads TGTGCCAGCAGACTCGATCGGTCCTATGGCTACACCTTC. Translated: CASRLDRSYGYTF.

The rearrangement joins TRBV6-6 to TRBJ1-5; D is possibly TRBD1 (6 bases). Trimming pared 10 bases from V and 1 base from J, leaving 11 bases between. In germline, CDR1 is MNHNY, CDR2 SVGAGI (reference sequence). This CDR3 has 13 amino acids. DNA of the CDR3: TGTGCCACTACGGACAGCAGCAATCAGCCCCAGCATTTT. Protein product: CATTDSSNQPQHF.

The chain joins TRBV5-1 to TRBJ2-7, with TRBD2 identical over 9 bases. Trimming cost V 4 bases and J 1 base; bases outside gene matches: 3. The CDR3 loop spans 14 amino acids. Per the germline V gene, CDR1 is SGHRS and CDR2 is YFSETQ. This CDR3 is CASSNGLASYEQYF. The CDR3 DNA sequence: TGCGCCAGCAGCAACGGACTAGCGTCCTACGAGCAGTACTTC.

The count of this clone is one. The V and J genes are TRBV6-4 and TRBJ2-7, with D possibly matching TRBD1 (5 bases). The CDR3 runs to 12 residues. Germline loops: CDR1 MRHNA, CDR2 SNTAGT. V lost 11 bases to trimming and J lost 4 bases, with 15 bases between them. The DNA for the CDR3 is TGTGCCTCCAGGGATTATGGATACGAGCAGTACGTC. Its translation: CASRDYGYEQYV.

J is TRBJ1-5 and V is TRBV11-2; D not resolved. CDR1 SGHAT and CDR2 FQNNGV come from the germline V gene. V lost 3 bases and J lost 7, with 10 bases in between. The CDR3 length is 13 residues. The CDR3 DNA sequence: TGTGCCAGCAGCTTCAGTGGCGGGCAGCCCCAGCATTTT. This codes for CASSFSGGQPQHF. Using reference TRBV11-2 and TRBJ1-5 for the parts outside the CDR3, the full variable domain is EAGVAQSPRYKIIEKRQSVAFWCNPISGHATLYWYQQILGQGPKLLIQFQNNGVVDDSQLPKDRFSAERLKGVDSTLKIQPAKLEDSAVYLCASSFSGGQPQHFGDGTRLSIL.

This chain uses TRBV9 with TRBJ2-5; 7 bases are a match to TRBD1. The J segment lost 5 bases and the V segment lost 4 bases, leaving 14 bases of the junction unmatched. The CDR3 covers 16 residues. Germline V lookup: CDR1 SGDLS, CDR2 YYNGEE. The CDR3 nucleotides are TGTGCCAGCAGCCTTCGACAGGGAGCCCTCGGGGAGACCCAGTACTTC. It specifies CASSLRQGALGETQYF.

The rearrangement uses TRBV19 and TRBJ2-2; the D gene is possibly TRBD2 (5 bases). V was trimmed by 5 bases and J by 5 bases, leaving 15 bases between them. Germline V gene data show CDR1 as LNHDA and CDR2 as SQIVND (reference sequence). The CDR3 totals 15 residues. The CDR3 nucleotides are TGTGCCAGTAGTGCTTACTCAGGCGGGACCGGGGAGCTGTTTTTT. This encodes CASSAYSGGTGELFF.

Concerning this clone: The sample contains more than one DNA sequence encoding this CDR3. The genes are TRBV5-1 and TRBJ2-3; D perhaps matches TRBD2 (7 bases). The V end was cut by 4 bases, the J end by 5 bases, with 20 bases between. This CDR3 has 16 residues. CDR1 SGHRS and CDR2 YFSETQ come from the germline V gene. CDR3 region: CASSLEGGLDIDTQYF. In DNA form, the CDR3 reads TGCGCCAGCAGCCTGGAGGGGGGGCTGGATATAGATACGCAGTATTTT.

The rearrangement joins TRBV7-3 to TRBJ2-7; 13 positions match TRBD2. The V and J ends lost 5 bases and 2 bases, in that order; junction bases with no gene match: 3. The CDR3 is 15 residues long. Germline CDR1 reads SGHTA; CDR2 reads FQGTGA. For the CDR3, the DNA is TGTGCCAGCAGCCCCGGACTAGCGGGAGCCTACGAGCAGTACTTC. This translates into CASSPGLAGAYEQYF.